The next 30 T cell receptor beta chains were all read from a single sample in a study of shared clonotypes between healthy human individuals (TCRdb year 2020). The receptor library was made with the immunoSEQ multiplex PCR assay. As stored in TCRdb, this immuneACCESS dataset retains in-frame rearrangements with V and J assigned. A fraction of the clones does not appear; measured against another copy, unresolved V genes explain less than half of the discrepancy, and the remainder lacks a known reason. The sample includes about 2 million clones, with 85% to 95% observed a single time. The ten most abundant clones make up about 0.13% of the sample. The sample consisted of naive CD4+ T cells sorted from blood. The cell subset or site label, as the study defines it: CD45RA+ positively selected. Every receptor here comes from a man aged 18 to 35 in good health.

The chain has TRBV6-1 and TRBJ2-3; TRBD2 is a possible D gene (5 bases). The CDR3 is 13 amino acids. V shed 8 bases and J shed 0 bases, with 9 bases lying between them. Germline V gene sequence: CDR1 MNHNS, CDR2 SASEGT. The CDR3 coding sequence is TGTGCCAGCTCGGGGTCTAGCACAGATACGCAGTATTTT. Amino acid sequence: CASSGSSTDTQYF.

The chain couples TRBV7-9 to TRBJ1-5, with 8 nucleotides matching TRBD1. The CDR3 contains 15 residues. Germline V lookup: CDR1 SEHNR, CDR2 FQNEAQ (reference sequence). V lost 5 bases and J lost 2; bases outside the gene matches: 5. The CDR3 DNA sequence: TGTGCCAGCAGCATGGACAGGGTGGGCAATCAGCCCCAGCATTTT. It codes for CASSMDRVGNQPQHF.

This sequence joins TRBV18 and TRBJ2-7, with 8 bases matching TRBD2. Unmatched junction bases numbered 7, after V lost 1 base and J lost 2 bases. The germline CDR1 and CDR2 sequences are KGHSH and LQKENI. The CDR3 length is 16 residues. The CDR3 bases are TGTGCCAGCTCACCACGGGCAAGCGGGGGCCCCTACGAGCAGTACTTC. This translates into CASSPRASGGPYEQYF.

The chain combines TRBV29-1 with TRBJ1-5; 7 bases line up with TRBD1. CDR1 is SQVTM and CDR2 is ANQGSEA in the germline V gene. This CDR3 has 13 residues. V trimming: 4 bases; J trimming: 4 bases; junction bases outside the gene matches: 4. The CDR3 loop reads CSVGGTANQPQHF. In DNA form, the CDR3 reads TGCAGCGTTGGGGGGACAGCAAATCAGCCCCAGCATTTT.

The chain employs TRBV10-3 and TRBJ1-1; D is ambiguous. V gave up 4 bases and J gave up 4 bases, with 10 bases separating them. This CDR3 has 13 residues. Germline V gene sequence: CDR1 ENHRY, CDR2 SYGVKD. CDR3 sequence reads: CAISAPPSTEAFF. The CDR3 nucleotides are TGTGCCATCAGTGCTCCCCCGAGCACTGAAGCTTTCTTT.

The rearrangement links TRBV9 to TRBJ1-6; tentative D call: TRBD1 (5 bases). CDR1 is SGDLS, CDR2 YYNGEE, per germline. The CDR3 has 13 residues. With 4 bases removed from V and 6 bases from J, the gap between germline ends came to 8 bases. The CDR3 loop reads CASSQGANSPLHF. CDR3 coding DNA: TGTGCCAGCAGCCAAGGGGCTAATTCACCCCTCCACTTT. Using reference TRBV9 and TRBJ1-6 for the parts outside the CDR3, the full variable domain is DSGVTQTPKHLITATGQRVTLRCSPRSGDLSVYWYQQSLDQGLQFLIQYYNGEERAKGNILERFSAQQFPDLHSELNLSSLELGDSALYFCASSQGANSPLHFGNGTRLTVT.

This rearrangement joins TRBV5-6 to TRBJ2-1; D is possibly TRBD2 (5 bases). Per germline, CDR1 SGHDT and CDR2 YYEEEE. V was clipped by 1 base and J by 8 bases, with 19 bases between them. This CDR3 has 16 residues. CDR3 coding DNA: TGTGCCAGCAGCTTGTGGAGGTCGGGATTTTTGTATGAGCAGTTCTTC. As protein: CASSLWRSGFLYEQFF.

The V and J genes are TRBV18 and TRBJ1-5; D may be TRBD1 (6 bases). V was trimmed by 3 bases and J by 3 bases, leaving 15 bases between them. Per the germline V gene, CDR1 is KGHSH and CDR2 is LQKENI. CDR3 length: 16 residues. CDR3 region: CASSPPTGTLNQPQHF. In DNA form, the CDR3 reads TGTGCCAGCTCACCGCCCACCGGGACACTCAATCAGCCCCAGCATTTT.

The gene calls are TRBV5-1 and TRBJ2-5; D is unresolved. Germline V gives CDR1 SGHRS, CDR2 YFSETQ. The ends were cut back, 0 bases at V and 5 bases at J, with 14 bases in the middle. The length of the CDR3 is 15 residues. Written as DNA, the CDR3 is TGCGCCAGCAGCTTGGAGGGTATAAAAGGGGAGACCCAGTACTTC. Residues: CASSLEGIKGETQYF.

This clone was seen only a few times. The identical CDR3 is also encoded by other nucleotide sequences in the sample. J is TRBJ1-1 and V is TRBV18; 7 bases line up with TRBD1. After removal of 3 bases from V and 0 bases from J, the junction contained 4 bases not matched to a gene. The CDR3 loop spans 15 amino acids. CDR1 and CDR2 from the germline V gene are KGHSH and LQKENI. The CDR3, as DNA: TGTGCCAGCTCACCCCCGGGACAGCTGAACACTGAAGCTTTCTTT. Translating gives CASSPPGQLNTEAFF.

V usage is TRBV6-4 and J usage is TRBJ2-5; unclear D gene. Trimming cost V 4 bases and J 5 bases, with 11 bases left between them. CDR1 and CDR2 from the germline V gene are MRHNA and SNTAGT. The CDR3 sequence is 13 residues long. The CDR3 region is CASSANPRETQYF. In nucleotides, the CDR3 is TGTGCCAGCAGTGCCAACCCCCGGGAGACCCAGTACTTC.

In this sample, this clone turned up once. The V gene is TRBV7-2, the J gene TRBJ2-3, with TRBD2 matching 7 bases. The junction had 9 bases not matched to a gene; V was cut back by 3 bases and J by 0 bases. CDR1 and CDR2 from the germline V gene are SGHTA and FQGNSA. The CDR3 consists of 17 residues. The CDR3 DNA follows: TGTGCCAGCAGCTTTTTACCGGGACTACCTAGCACAGATACGCAGTATTTT. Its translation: CASSFLPGLPSTDTQYF.

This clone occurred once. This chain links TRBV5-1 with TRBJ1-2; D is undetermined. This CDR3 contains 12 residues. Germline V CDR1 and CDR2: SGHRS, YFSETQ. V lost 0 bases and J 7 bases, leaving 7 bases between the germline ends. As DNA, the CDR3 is TGCGCCAGCAGCTTGGCCTCATTTGGCTACACCTTC. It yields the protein CASSLASFGYTF.

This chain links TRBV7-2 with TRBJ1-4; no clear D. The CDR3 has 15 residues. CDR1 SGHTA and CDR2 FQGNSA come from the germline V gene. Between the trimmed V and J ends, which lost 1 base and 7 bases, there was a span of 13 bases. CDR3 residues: CASSLGGRVSEKLFF. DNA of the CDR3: TGTGCCAGCAGCTTAGGCGGAAGGGTTAGTGAAAAACTGTTTTTT.

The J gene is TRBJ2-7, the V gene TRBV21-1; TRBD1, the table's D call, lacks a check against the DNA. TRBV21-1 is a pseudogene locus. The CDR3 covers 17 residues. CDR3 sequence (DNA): TGTGCCAGCAGCAAAGGAGTCTCTTCCCGGACAGGGGCCGAGCAGTACTTC. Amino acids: CASSKGVSSRTGAEQYF.

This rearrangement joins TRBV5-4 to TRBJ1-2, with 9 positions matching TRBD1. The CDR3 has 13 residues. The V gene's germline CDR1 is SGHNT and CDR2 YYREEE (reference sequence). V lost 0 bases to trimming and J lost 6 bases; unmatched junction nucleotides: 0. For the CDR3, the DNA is TGTGCCAGCAGCTTGGACAGGGGGCATGGCTACACCTTC. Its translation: CASSLDRGHGYTF.

The CDR3 DNA sequence: TGTGCCAGCAGCCCCCGGCCCCCAGGGCTAAAAGAAAAACTGTTTTTT. The encoded protein is CASSPRPPGLKEKLFF. The chain links TRBV21-1 to TRBJ1-4; the table's D call TRBD1 went unverified against the DNA. TRBV21-1 is termed a pseudogene. The CDR3 has 16 residues.

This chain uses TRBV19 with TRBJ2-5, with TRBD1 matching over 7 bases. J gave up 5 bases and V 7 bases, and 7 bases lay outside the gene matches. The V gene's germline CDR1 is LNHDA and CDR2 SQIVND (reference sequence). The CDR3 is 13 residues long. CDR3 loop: CASTTGPRETQYF. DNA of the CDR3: TGTGCCAGTACGACAGGGCCTAGGGAGACCCAGTACTTC. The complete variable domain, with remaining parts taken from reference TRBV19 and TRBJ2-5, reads DGGITQSPKYLFRKEGQNVTLSCEQNLNHDAMYWYRQDPGQGLRLIYYSQIVNDFQKGDIAEGYSVSREKKESFPLTVTSAQKNPTAFYLCASTTGPRETQYFGPGTRLLVL.

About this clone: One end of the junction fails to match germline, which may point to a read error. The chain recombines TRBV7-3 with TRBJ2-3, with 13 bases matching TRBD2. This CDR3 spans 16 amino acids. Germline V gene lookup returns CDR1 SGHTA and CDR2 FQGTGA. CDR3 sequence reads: CASSVTSGGARDTQYF. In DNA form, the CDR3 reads TGTGCCAGCAGCGTAACTAGCGGGGGGGCCAGGGATACGCAGTATTTT.

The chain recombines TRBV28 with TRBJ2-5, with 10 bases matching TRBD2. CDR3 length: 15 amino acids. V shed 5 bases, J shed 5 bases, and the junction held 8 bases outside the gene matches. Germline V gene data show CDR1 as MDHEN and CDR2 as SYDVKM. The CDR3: CASSGTSGVGETQYF. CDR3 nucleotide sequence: TGTGCCAGCAGTGGTACTAGCGGGGTTGGGGAGACCCAGTACTTC.

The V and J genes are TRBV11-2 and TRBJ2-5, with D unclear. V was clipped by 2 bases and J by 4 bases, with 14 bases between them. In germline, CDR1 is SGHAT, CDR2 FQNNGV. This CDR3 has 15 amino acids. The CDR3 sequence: CASSLMGALGETQYF. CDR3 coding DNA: TGTGCCAGCAGCTTAATGGGCGCTCTCGGAGAGACCCAGTACTTC.

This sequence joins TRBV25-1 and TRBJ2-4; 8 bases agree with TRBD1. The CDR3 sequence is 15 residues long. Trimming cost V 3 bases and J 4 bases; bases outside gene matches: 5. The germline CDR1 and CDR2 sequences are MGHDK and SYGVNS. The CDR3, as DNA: TGTGCCAGCAGTGACCCAGGGGGCGCGAAAAACATTCAGTACTTC. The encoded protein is CASSDPGGAKNIQYF.

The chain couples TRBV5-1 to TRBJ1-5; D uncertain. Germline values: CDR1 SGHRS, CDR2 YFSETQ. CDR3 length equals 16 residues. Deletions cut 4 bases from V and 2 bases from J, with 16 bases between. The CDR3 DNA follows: TGCGCCAGCAGCCCGGACTCCTTCGACGGCAATCAGCCCCAGCATTTT. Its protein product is CASSPDSFDGNQPQHF.

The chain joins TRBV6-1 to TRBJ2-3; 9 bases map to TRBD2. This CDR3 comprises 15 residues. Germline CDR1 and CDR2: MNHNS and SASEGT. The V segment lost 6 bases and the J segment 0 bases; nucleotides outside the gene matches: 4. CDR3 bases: TGTGCCAGCAGCCCCCTAGCGGGGAGCACAGATACGCAGTATTTT. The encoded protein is CASSPLAGSTDTQYF.

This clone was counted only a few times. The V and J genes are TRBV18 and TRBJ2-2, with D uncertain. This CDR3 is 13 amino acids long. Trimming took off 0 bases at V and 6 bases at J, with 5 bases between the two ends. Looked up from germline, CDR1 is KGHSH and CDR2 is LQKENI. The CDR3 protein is CASSPPNAGELFF. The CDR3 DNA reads TGTGCCAGCTCACCACCAAATGCCGGGGAGCTGTTTTTT.

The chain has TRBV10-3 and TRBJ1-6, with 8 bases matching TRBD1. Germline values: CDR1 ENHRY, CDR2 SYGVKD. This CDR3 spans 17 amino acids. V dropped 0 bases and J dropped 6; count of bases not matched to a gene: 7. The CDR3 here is CAISESTGVGSNSPLHF. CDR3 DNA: TGTGCCATCAGTGAGTCGACAGGGGTTGGTTCTAATTCACCCCTCCACTTT.

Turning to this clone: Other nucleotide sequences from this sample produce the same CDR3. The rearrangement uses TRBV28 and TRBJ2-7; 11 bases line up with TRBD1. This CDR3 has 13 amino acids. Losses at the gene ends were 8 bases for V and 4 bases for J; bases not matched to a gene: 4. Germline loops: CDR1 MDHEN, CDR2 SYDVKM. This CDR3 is CASRTGGLYEQYF. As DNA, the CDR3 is TGTGCCAGCCGGACAGGGGGCTTGTACGAGCAGTACTTC.

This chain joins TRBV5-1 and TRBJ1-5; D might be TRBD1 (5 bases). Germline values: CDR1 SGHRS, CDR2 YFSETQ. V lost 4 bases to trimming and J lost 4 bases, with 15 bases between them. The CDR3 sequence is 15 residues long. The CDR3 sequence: CASSPNTGANQPQHF. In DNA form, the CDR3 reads TGCGCCAGCAGCCCTAATACAGGTGCTAATCAGCCCCAGCATTTT. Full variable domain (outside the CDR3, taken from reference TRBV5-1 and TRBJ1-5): KAGVTQTPRYLIKTRGQQVTLSCSPISGHRSVSWYQQTPGQGLQFLFEYFSETQRNKGNFPGRFSGRQFSNSRSEMNVSTLELGDSALYLCASSPNTGANQPQHFGDGTRLSIL.

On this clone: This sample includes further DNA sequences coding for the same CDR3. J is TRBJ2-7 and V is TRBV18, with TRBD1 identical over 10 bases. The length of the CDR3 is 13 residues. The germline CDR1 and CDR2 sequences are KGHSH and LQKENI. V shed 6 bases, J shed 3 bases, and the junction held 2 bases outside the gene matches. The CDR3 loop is CASSRTGGYEQYF. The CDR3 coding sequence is TGTGCCAGCTCGCGGACAGGGGGCTACGAGCAGTACTTC.

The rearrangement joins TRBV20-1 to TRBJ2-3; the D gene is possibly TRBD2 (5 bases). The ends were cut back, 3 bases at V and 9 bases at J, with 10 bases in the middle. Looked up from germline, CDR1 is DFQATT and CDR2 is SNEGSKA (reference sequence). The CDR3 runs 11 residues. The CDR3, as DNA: TGCAGTGCTAGGAGGGAGACGACGCAGTATTTT. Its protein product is CSARRETTQYF.